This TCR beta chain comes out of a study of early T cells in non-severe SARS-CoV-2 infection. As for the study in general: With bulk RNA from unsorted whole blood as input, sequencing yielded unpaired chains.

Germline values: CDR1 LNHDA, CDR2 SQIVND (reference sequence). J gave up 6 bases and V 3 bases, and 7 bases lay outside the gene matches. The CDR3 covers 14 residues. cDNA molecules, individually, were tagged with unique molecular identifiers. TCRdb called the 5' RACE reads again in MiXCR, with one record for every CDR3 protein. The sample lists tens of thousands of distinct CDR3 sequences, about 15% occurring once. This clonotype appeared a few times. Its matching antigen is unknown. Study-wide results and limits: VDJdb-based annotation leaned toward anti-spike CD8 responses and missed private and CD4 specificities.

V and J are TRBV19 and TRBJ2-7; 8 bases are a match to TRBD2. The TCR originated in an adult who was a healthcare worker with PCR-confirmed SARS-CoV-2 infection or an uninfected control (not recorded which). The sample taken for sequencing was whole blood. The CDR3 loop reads CASSIGLAPLEQYF. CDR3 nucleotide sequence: TGTGCCAGTAGTATTGGACTAGCCCCCCTCGAGCAGTACTTC.